This entry concerns a single T cell receptor beta chain. The clone's antigen remains unknown. It has no much larger one-base neighbor in the sample; base qualities were not kept. These data come from a study of CD8+ T cells in alopecia areata (dated by TCRdb to the late 2010s). At the level of the whole study: The treated patients took part in an open-label pilot trial in which moderate-to-severe alopecia areata was treated with oral tofacitinib at 5 to 10 mg twice daily. High-throughput TCRbeta sequencing was used to examine T cell clonal expansion in alopecia areata in both the C3H/HeJ mouse model and human patients. The SALT score, which quantifies the percentage of affected scalp surface area, was used to measure disease severity in treated patients. Patients stayed on tofacitinib for 6 to 18 months and then had 6 months of follow-up off drug so that delayed response and recurrence could be assessed. Human TCRbeta sequencing covered scalp tissue and sorted CD4+ and CD8+ peripheral blood T cells from patchy and totalis/universalis alopecia areata patients and healthy controls. RNA was obtained with the PAXgene miRNA kit for fixed scalp, the miRNeasy kit for PBMCs, and the RNeasy kit for mouse skin. Biopsies were taken from tofacitinib-treated patients at baseline and at 4 and 24 weeks of treatment, and a later scalp biopsy was taken in several of the tofacitinib-treated patients. immunoSEQ multiplex PCR using 35 Vbeta forward primers and 13 Jbeta reverse primers was used to amplify TCRbeta CDR3 regions. Scalp clonality was compared among normal scalp (n=4), patchy alopecia areata scalp (n=8), and alopecia totalis/universalis scalp (n=8).

In the paper's terms, the time point label means: about 5 months on oral tofacitinib. Taken with the paper, the label for treatment or condition translates to: oral pan-JAK inhibitor, 5-10 mg twice daily. Lesional scalp punch biopsies and peripheral blood were collected from alopecia areata patients. After PBMCs were isolated by density centrifugation and stained for CD3, CD4 and CD8, a FACSAria was used to sort CD4+ and CD8+ T cells. From V the trimming removes 5 bases and from J it removes 8 bases, while the gene matches leave 14 bases of the junction unaccounted for. The CDR3 starts with the cysteine, ends with the phenylalanine, and has 15 residues. CDR3 DNA is the only sequence kept; it has 45 bases, read in frame from the first base. The germline V gene encodes CDR1 GTSNPN and CDR2 SVGIG (reference sequence). Overall results and qualifications from the work: Higher clonality and more expanded CD8+ clones were observed in lesional scalp than in normal scalp, particularly in alopecia totalis/universalis, a finding suggestive of antigenic drive. Shared TCR sequences between patients were less evident than in mice, which may be partly attributable to HLA diversity in the patient population. Scalp clonality and the number of expanded CD8+ clones among the top 100 scalp clones were significantly decreased by tofacitinib. Unlike mouse skin, where gammadelta T cells dominate, normal human skin contains resident alphabeta T cells that get sequenced too, which complicates analysis of the scalp TCR repertoire. The treated cohort was small, with a single nonresponder, so links between baseline CD8+ expansion and response need larger studies. Many expanded lesional clones persisted in scalp and blood during tofacitinib treatment, which may partly explain relapse after stopping treatment.

The receptor library was made with the immunoSEQ multiplex PCR assay. For TCR sequencing, RNA was extracted from every sample and reverse transcribed into cDNA to serve as template. First-strand cDNA was synthesized with SuperScript III using a 2:1 mix of oligo-dT and random hexamers. A synthetic immune receptor repertoire was used to gauge amplification bias, and whatever bias remained was removed computationally. Regarding the original processing steps: Raw reads were preprocessed to remove errors, and CDR3 was defined by IMGT conventions from the conserved cysteine to phenylalanine. Clonality was calculated as 1 minus Shannon entropy normalized by log2 of the number of productive unique TCRs. CD4 or CD8 identity of scalp clones was inferred by cross-referencing scalp TCRbeta sequences with sorted blood CD4 and CD8 repertoires. TCRdb's version of the immuneACCESS table is confined to in-frame rearrangements and falls short of the full clone set. An unresolved V gene accounts for under half of the shortfall where checked; the remainder is of unknown origin. That table is the source of V, J and clone size, and D and trimming were worked out from the DNA. Across this sample there are some 200,000 clones, with roughly 64% seen only once. Of the sample, roughly 5% is held by the ten largest clones.

This material consisted of CD4+ T cells sorted from blood, taken at week 24, from a patient treated with tofacitinib. This sequence was found in a human donor with alopecia areata. The chain employs TRBV30 and TRBJ2-4; 8 central nucleotides agree with TRBD1. The CDR3 region reads CAWQLATGVGDIQYF. In nucleotides, the sequence is TGTGCCTGGCAATTAGCGACAGGGGTTGGGGACATTCAGTACTTC. With the rest looked up from the reference TRBV30 and TRBJ2-4 genes rather than sequenced, the full variable domain is SQTIHQWPATLVQPVGSPLSLECTVEGTSNPNLYWYRQAAGRGLQLLFYSVGIGQISSEVPQNLSASRPQDRQFILSSKKLLLSDSGFYLCAWQLATGVGDIQYFGAGTRLSVL.